What follows are 20 T cell receptor beta chains derived from one specimen sequenced in a study of blood T cells in healthy people across ages. For the second PCR, which ran for 7 to 11 cycles, a sample-barcoded 5' primer and a J-beta primer mix were used. TCRdb recomputed calls from the 5' RACE reads with MiXCR, one row per CDR3 protein. The sample contains 800,000 to 950,000 distinct CDR3 sequences, 25% to 30% of which appear only once. These data were also filed under a second study, of T cells of mothers and their children.

What was sequenced was blood. The receptors here all came from a woman aged 40-49 years in good health.

There are a few counts of this clonotype. The genes are TRBV2 and TRBJ2-7; D unresolved. The CDR3 runs 14 residues. Trimming stripped 4 bases from V and 2 bases from J, with 12 bases between. The V gene's germline CDR1 is SNHLY and CDR2 FYNNEI. This chain's CDR3 is CASSVDGGAYEQYF. As DNA, the CDR3 is TGTGCCAGCAGTGTGGATGGTGGGGCCTACGAGCAGTACTTC.

This clonotype has just a few counts. The chain combines TRBV7-3 with TRBJ2-7; 7 bases fit TRBD1. Looked up from germline, CDR1 is SGHTA and CDR2 is FQGTGA. This CDR3 contains 14 residues. The trim removed 4 bases at V and 5 bases at J, leaving 8 bases unmatched. CDR3 in amino acids: CASSSRQGRHEQYF. In DNA, the CDR3 is TGTGCCAGCAGCTCTCGACAGGGTCGGCACGAGCAGTACTTC.

This clonotype was detected only a few times. DNA for the CDR3: TGTGCCAGCTCACCAGTAGCAGCGCGCGAGCAGTACTTC. This codes for CASSPVAAREQYF. This rearrangement joins TRBV18 to TRBJ2-5; D gene uncertain. Gene TRBJ2-7 matches the end of the DNA better, so the J call may be wrong. The CDR3 loop spans 13 amino acids. Looked up from germline, CDR1 is KGHSH and CDR2 is LQKENI.

The chain employs TRBV6-5 and TRBJ2-5; 8 bases match TRBD2. Germline trimming cut 6 bases from V and 1 base from J; bases unmatched to any gene: 4. Germline assignment: CDR1 MNHEY and CDR2 SVGAGI. The CDR3 is 14 amino acids. The CDR3, as DNA: TGTGCCAGCAGGGGGACTAGGGGCCAAGAGACCCAGTACTTC. It encodes CASRGTRGQETQYF.

This clonotype was counted only a few times. This chain links TRBV29-1 with TRBJ2-7; tentative D call: TRBD1 (6 bases). CDR1 is SQVTM and CDR2 is ANQGSEA in the germline V gene. Trimming left V 4 bases short and J 1 base short, with 14 bases between. The CDR3 consists of 14 residues. This CDR3 reads CSVALVGASYEQYF. DNA for the CDR3: TGCAGCGTTGCACTAGTGGGGGCTTCCTACGAGCAGTACTTC.

Worth noting for this clonotype: A read error may produce the germline difference seen at one junction end. The chain employs TRBV6-2 or TRBV6-3 and TRBJ1-1; unclear D gene. The CDR3 loop spans 13 amino acids. Germline V CDR1 and CDR2: MNHEY, SVGEGT. DNA for the CDR3: TGTGCCAGCAGTTATCGGAGCGGCACTGAAACTTTCTTT. Translation: CASSYRSGTETFF.

The rearrangement links TRBV14 to TRBJ2-5; D is ambiguous. V lost 1 base and J lost 9, with 6 bases in between. This CDR3 spans 11 amino acids. CDR1 is SGHDN, CDR2 FVKESK, per germline. Here the CDR3 reads CASSQGRAQYF. The DNA for the CDR3 is TGTGCCAGCAGCCAAGGGCGCGCCCAGTACTTC.

This clonotype was picked up a small number of times. This chain uses TRBV3-1 with TRBJ2-5, with TRBD2 matching 11 bases. Trimming cost V 1 base and J 0 bases; bases outside gene matches: 7. The germline V gene encodes CDR1 LGHDT and CDR2 YNNKEL (reference sequence). The CDR3 has 18 residues. Here the CDR3 reads CASSQGELAGDYQETQYF. CDR3 DNA sequence: TGTGCCAGCAGCCAAGGTGAACTAGCGGGGGACTACCAAGAGACCCAGTACTTC.

This clonotype was detected a few times. The chain has TRBV9 and TRBJ2-3; perhaps TRBD2 as D (5 bases). Germline V gives CDR1 SGDLS, CDR2 YYNGEE. CDR3 length: 17 residues. Trimming took 0 bases from V and 3 from J, leaving 17 bases between them. The chain's CDR3 is CASSVGGNEFWTDTQYF. In DNA form, the CDR3 reads TGTGCCAGCAGCGTAGGAGGGAATGAATTTTGGACAGATACGCAGTATTTT.

This clonotype was recorded many times. V usage is TRBV7-9 and J usage is TRBJ2-1, with a weak D call TRBD1 (5 bases). CDR1 is SEHNR and CDR2 is FQNEAQ in the germline V gene (reference sequence). This CDR3 is built from 15 residues. Deletions cut 1 base from V and 6 bases from J, with 13 bases between. The chain's CDR3 is CASSLGRASPNEQFF. As DNA, the CDR3 is TGTGCCAGCAGCTTAGGCAGGGCTTCTCCCAATGAGCAGTTCTTC. Using reference TRBV7-9 and TRBJ2-1 for the parts outside the CDR3, the full variable domain is DTGVSQNPRHKITKRGQNVTFRCDPISEHNRLYWYRQTLGQGPEFLTYFQNEAQLEKSRLLSDRFSAERPKGSFSTLEIQRTEQGDSAMYLCASSLGRASPNEQFFGPGTRLTVL.

This clonotype was counted many times. This sequence joins TRBV20-1 and TRBJ2-3; D is perhaps TRBD2 (5 bases). Per germline, CDR1 DFQATT and CDR2 SNEGSKA (reference sequence). With 5 bases removed from V and 5 bases from J, the gap between germline ends came to 17 bases. The CDR3 runs 14 residues. The CDR3 region is CSAGSGRLRDTQYF. Written as DNA, the CDR3 is TGCAGTGCTGGCAGTGGGAGACTTCGAGATACGCAGTATTTT.

This clonotype was counted many times. The chain combines TRBV5-1 with TRBJ2-6; D is possibly TRBD2 (7 bases). CDR1 and CDR2 from the germline V gene are SGHRS and YFSETQ. V was trimmed by 5 bases and J by 3 bases, leaving 15 bases between them. The CDR3 is 16 amino acids. The CDR3 reads CASSTRGANGANVLTF. The CDR3 DNA is TGCGCCAGCAGTACCCGGGGGGCGAATGGGGCCAACGTCCTGACTTTC.

With respect to this clonotype: The junction departs from the called germline gene at one end, perhaps through a read error. The chain is built from TRBV5-1 and TRBJ2-3, with D maybe TRBD1 (6 bases). This CDR3 spans 15 amino acids. Germline-derived CDR1 and CDR2 are SGHRS and YFSETQ. The CDR3 is CAGSLDTGNADTQYF. In nucleotides, the CDR3 is TGCGCCGGCAGCTTGGATACAGGGAACGCAGATACGCAGTATTTT.

The sample holds many counts of this clonotype. The rearrangement joins TRBV6-6 to TRBJ2-7, with TRBD1 matching over 8 bases. V trimming: 6 bases; J trimming: 4 bases; junction bases outside the gene matches: 8. The CDR3 covers 14 residues. Germline V gene lookup returns CDR1 MNHNY and CDR2 SVGAGI (reference sequence). The CDR3 sequence is CASSPGGYPYEQYF. In nucleotides, the CDR3 is TGTGCCAGCAGCCCAGGGGGCTATCCTTACGAGCAGTACTTC.

The chain joins TRBV19 to TRBJ1-5; D gene uncertain. The germline V gene has CDR1 LNHDA and CDR2 SQIVND (reference sequence). Trimming took off 3 bases at V and 5 bases at J, with 11 bases between the two ends. The CDR3 covers 14 residues. The CDR3 is CASSIDGSYQPQHF. The CDR3 nucleotides read TGTGCCAGTAGTATTGACGGCTCCTATCAGCCCCAGCATTTT. The variable domain in full, with the rest retrieved from reference TRBV19 and TRBJ1-5, is DGGITQSPKYLFRKEGQNVTLSCEQNLNHDAMYWYRQDPGQGLRLIYYSQIVNDFQKGDIAEGYSVSREKKESFPLTVTSAQKNPTAFYLCASSIDGSYQPQHFGDGTRLSIL.

This clonotype was observed a few times. This chain joins TRBV4-3 and TRBJ2-7, with TRBD1 identical over 10 bases. The CDR3 is 18 amino acids. Losses at the gene ends were 3 bases for V and 3 bases for J; bases not matched to a gene: 14. The germline V gene encodes CDR1 LGHNA and CDR2 YSLEER. This chain's CDR3 is CASSQGAGRGTGVYEQYF. The DNA for the CDR3 is TGCGCCAGCAGCCAGGGAGCCGGCCGAGGGACAGGGGTCTACGAGCAGTACTTC.

This clonotype showed up many times. The chain uses TRBV7-2 and TRBJ2-7; TRBD1 is a possible D gene (6 bases). Germline V gives CDR1 SGHTA, CDR2 FQGNSA. The CDR3 covers 14 residues. V shed 4 bases and J shed 3 bases, with 13 bases lying between them. CDR3 nucleotides: TGTGCCAGCAGCTCCCGACAGGTGATCTACGAGCAGTACTTC. It translates to CASSSRQVIYEQYF. Full variable domain (rest looked up from reference TRBV7-2 and TRBJ2-7): GAGVSQSPSNKVTEKGKDVELRCDPISGHTALYWYRQSLGQGLEFLIYFQGNSAPDKSGLPSDRFSAERTGGSVSTLTIQRTQQEDSAVYLCASSSRQVIYEQYFGPGTRLTVT.

This chain uses TRBV20-1 with TRBJ2-1, with D perhaps being TRBD1 or TRBD2 (5 bases each). This CDR3 comprises 16 residues. Trimming took off 0 bases at V and 6 bases at J, with 18 bases between the two ends. Per germline, CDR1 DFQATT and CDR2 SNEGSKA (reference sequence). Here the CDR3 reads CSARDAQILRGNEQFF. DNA of the CDR3: TGCAGTGCTAGAGATGCACAGATCTTGAGGGGCAATGAGCAGTTCTTC.

This clonotype has a handful of counts. The rearrangement joins TRBV24-1 to TRBJ2-1; 9 positions agree with TRBD1. This CDR3 is built from 16 residues. Germline V gene sequence: CDR1 KGHDR, CDR2 SFDVKD. With 4 bases clipped from V and 1 base from J, the junction kept 4 bases outside the gene matches. This CDR3 is CATSDQDRGSYNEQFF. The CDR3 nucleotides are TGTGCCACCAGTGACCAAGACAGGGGGTCCTACAATGAGCAGTTCTTC.

The chain carries TRBV9 and TRBJ1-1, with unresolved D. Trimming removed 0 bases at V and 4 bases at J, with 4 bases between. There are 12 residues in the CDR3. Per the germline V gene, CDR1 is SGDLS and CDR2 is YYNGEE. This CDR3 reads CASSVDSTEAFF. The CDR3 DNA is TGTGCCAGCAGCGTAGACAGCACTGAAGCTTTCTTT.